The clone carrying this TCR beta chain was seen a single time. Its specificity is unknown. Here immunoSEQ multiplex PCR was the method, and the copy in TCRdb shows in-frame clones only, minus some. The sample comprises 65,000 to 95,000 clones, about 95% of which are singletons, and over 8.5% rests with the top ten. These data originate in a study of OX40 agonist ivuxolimab in advanced cancers. General study points: Expanded clones belonging to CD8+ T cells outnumbered, on average, those of CD4+.

Germline CDR1 is MGHRA and CDR2 is YSYEKL. The CDR3 totals 14 residues. With 0 bases removed from V and 10 bases from J, the gap between germline ends came to 13 bases. This sequence was found in an adult with an advanced solid tumor such as melanoma, head and neck, liver or kidney cancer. The chain combines TRBV4-1 with TRBJ2-1, with D uncertain. The specimen comprised CD4+ or CD8+ T cells sorted from blood, sampled in a trial of the OX40 agonist ivuxolimab. CDR3 DNA sequence: TGCGCCAGCAGCCAAGATGTAACGGGCTGGGAGCAGTTCTTC. Protein sequence: CASSQDVTGWEQFF.